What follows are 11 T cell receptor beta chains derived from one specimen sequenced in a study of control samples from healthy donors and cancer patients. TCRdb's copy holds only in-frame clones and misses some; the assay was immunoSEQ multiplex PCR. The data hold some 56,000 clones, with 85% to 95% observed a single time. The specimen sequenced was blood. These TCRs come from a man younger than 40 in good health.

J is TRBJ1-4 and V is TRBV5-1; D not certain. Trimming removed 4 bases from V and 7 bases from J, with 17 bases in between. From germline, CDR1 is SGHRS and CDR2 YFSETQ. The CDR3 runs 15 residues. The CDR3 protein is CASSTSTSQSEKLFF. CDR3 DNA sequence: TGCGCCAGCAGCACCTCGACATCCCAGAGTGAAAAACTGTTTTTT.

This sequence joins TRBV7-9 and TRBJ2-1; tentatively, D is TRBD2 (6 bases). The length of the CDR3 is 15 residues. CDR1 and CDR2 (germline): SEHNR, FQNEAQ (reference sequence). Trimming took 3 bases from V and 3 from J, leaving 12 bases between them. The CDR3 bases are TGTGCCAGCAGCTTGGCGGGAACATACTACAATGAGCAGTTCTTC. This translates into CASSLAGTYYNEQFF.

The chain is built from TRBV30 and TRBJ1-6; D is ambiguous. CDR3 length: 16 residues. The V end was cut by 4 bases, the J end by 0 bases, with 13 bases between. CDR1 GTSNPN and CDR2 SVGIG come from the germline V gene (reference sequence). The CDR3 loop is CAWTREGASYNSPLHF. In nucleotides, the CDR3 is TGTGCCTGGACCCGGGAGGGTGCCTCCTATAATTCACCCCTCCACTTT.

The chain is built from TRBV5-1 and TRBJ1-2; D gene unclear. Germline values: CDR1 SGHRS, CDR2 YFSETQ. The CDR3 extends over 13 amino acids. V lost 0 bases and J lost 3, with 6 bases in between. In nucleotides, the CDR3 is TGCGCCAGCAGCTTGGTGGTAGACTATGGCTACACCTTC. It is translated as CASSLVVDYGYTF.

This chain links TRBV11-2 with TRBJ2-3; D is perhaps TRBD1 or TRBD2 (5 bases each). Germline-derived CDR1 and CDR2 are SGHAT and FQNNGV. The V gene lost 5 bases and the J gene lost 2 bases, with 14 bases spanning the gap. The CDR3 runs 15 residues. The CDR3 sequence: CASSPGPTNTDTQYF. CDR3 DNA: TGTGCCAGCAGCCCGGGACCAACGAACACAGATACGCAGTATTTT. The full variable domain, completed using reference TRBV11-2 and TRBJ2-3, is EAGVAQSPRYKIIEKRQSVAFWCNPISGHATLYWYQQILGQGPKLLIQFQNNGVVDDSQLPKDRFSAERLKGVDSTLKIQPAKLEDSAVYLCASSPGPTNTDTQYFGPGTRLTVL.

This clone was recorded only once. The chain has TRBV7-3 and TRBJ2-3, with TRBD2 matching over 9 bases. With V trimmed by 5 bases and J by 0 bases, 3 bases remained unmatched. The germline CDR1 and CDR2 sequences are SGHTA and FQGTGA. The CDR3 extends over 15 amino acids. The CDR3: CASSLAGGSTDTQYF. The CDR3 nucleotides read TGTGCCAGCAGCCTCGCGGGAGGGAGCACAGATACGCAGTATTTT.

The CDR3 bases are TGTGCCAGCAGCGTCCTAGCGGGTAGCACAGATACGCAGTATTTT. Its protein product is CASSVLAGSTDTQYF. The V gene is TRBV27, the J gene TRBJ2-3; 8 bases match TRBD2. The CDR3 is made up of 15 amino acids. The V gene's germline CDR1 is MNHEY and CDR2 SMNVEV (reference sequence). V lost 6 bases and J lost 0; bases outside the gene matches: 5.

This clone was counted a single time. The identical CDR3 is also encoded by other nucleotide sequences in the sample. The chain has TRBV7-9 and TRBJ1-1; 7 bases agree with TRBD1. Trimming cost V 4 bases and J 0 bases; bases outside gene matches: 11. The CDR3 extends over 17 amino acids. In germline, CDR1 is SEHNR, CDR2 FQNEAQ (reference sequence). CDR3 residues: CASSSPTRGALNTEAFF. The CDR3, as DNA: TGTGCCAGCAGCTCCCCGACCAGGGGGGCACTGAACACTGAAGCTTTCTTT.

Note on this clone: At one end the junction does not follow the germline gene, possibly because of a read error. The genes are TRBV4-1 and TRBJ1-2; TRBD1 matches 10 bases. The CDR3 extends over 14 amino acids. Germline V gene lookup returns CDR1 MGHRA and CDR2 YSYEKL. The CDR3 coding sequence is TGCGCCCGCAGCCGACCGGGACAGGGGTATGGCTACACCTTC. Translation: CARSRPGQGYGYTF.

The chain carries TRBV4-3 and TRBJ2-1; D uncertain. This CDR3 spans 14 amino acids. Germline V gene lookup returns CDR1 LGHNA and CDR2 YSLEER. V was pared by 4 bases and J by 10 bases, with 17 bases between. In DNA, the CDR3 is TGCGCCAGCAGCCGAGTTCCGTTCGCCCGAGAGCAGTTCTTC. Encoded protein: CASSRVPFAREQFF.

This chain's CDR3 is CASSMWETEAFF. CDR3 in DNA: TGTGCCAGTAGTATGTGGGAGACTGAAGCTTTCTTT. The chain is built from TRBV19 and TRBJ1-1, with D uncertain. The CDR3 is made up of 12 amino acids. Germline V gives CDR1 LNHDA, CDR2 SQIVND (reference sequence). V was clipped by 3 bases and J by 5 bases, with 7 bases between them.